This passage covers 6 T cell receptor beta chains from one sample sequenced in a study of blood T cells in healthy people across ages. A J-beta primer mix and a sample-barcoded 5' primer were used in a second PCR of roughly 7 to 12 cycles. TCRdb reanalysed the 5' RACE reads using MiXCR and keeps one entry per CDR3 protein. Found here are 650,000 to 1,000,000 distinct CDR3 sequences, under 40% of them singletons; the top ten hold over 10%. Sequencing used blood. The receptor set was obtained from a man aged 18 to 35 in good health.

This clonotype was seen at least ten times. V is TRBV12-5 and J is TRBJ2-7; 9 bases match TRBD1. Germline CDR1 is LGHNT and CDR2 is FRNRAP. With 6 bases clipped from V and 1 base from J, the junction kept 7 bases outside the gene matches. The CDR3 is 15 amino acids. CDR3 in amino acids: CASGYPGQGSYEQYF. The CDR3 nucleotides are TGTGCTAGTGGATATCCGGGACAGGGTTCCTACGAGCAGTACTTC.

The table lists this clonotype with a few counts. This chain connects TRBV5-1 to TRBJ1-2; D is uncertain. Trimming stripped 1 base from V and 6 bases from J, with 10 bases between. Germline CDR1 reads SGHRS; CDR2 reads YFSETQ. This CDR3 comprises 13 residues. CDR3 residues: CASSLTARNGYTF. The DNA for the CDR3 is TGCGCCAGCAGCTTGACGGCCCGAAATGGCTACACCTTC.

This clonotype was seen a handful of times. The rearrangement links TRBV7-2 to TRBJ2-3, with D hard to call. The CDR3 has 14 residues. Germline V gene data show CDR1 as SGHTA and CDR2 as FQGNSA. V lost 2 bases to trimming and J lost 6 bases, with 12 bases between them. In DNA form, the CDR3 reads TGTGCCAGCAGCTTATCTTCCGGGTGGGATACGCAGTATTTT. Encoded protein: CASSLSSGWDTQYF.

This clonotype has ten or more counts. The V gene is TRBV12-3 or TRBV12-4, the J gene TRBJ2-5; a possible D gene is TRBD1 (6 bases). The CDR3 totals 15 residues. V lost 1 base and J lost 2, with 11 bases in between. CDR3 amino acids: CASSLVRDKQETQYF. For the CDR3, the DNA is TGTGCCAGCAGTTTAGTCCGGGACAAACAAGAGACCCAGTACTTC.

This clonotype showed up many times. V gene TRBV4-2 combines with J gene TRBJ2-1; 7 bases agree with TRBD2. This CDR3 has 15 amino acids. V lost 1 base to trimming and J lost 5 bases; unmatched junction nucleotides: 5. Germline values: CDR1 LGHNA, CDR2 YNFKEQ. CDR3 DNA sequence: TGTGCCAGCAGCCAAGCGGCTAGCGGAAACAATGAGCAGTTCTTC. Its protein product is CASSQAASGNNEQFF.

The chain carries TRBV4-2 and TRBJ1-6; a weak D match, TRBD1 (5 bases). Trimming stripped 4 bases from V and 6 bases from J, with 13 bases between. This CDR3 contains 15 residues. CDR1 is LGHNA and CDR2 is YNFKEQ in the germline V gene. CDR3 DNA sequence: TGTGCCAGCAGCCCGCGGCAGGGTTCTAATTCACCCCTCCACTTT. This translates into CASSPRQGSNSPLHF.